This TCR beta chain was sequenced in a study of OX40 agonist ivuxolimab in advanced cancers. As for the study more broadly: Ivuxolimab was a fully human IgG2 agonistic monoclonal antibody targeting the costimulatory receptor OX40 (CD134). Partial responses were achieved by three dose-escalation patients, of whom one had hepatocellular carcinoma and two had cutaneous melanoma. In the dose-escalation cohort, more than 75% of patients were male, and the mean age was approximately 64 years, with a range of about 23 to 90. Patients were allowed to have had prior anti-PD-1, anti-PD-L1 or anti-CTLA-4 therapy, and more than 30% of the dose-escalation patients had previously received checkpoint inhibitors. Of the roughly 54 patients in dose escalation, about 20 had hepatocellular carcinoma, some 15 had melanoma, 9 had renal cell carcinoma and 9 had head and neck cancer. Peripheral TCRbeta sequencing aimed to test whether ivuxolimab altered TCR sequence diversity and caused clonal T-cell expansion. Intravenous ivuxolimab was administered to patients every 2 weeks at six dose levels: 0.01, 0.1, 0.3, 1.5, 3 and 10 mg/kg. The paper describes the monotherapy dose-escalation part (N of about 47 patients) of the phase I trial of ivuxolimab.

Broader findings and caveats from the paper: Partial responders in the 0.1-3.0 mg/kg groups had among the lowest normalized peripheral clonal expansion, especially among CD8+ T cells. Low levels of normalized T-cell clonal expansion were also shown by some nonresponding patients. After ivuxolimab, expanded clones were on average more numerous among CD8+ T cells than among CD4+ T cells. Which antigens the clonally expanded peripheral T cells were specific for was not determined. At doses of 0.1 to 3.0 mg/kg, clonal expansion of both CD4+ and CD8+ blood T cells was observed from baseline to week 6.

The trial excluded patients who had a history of autoimmune disease or were on systemic immunosuppression. Peripheral blood for TCR sequencing was collected from all dose cohorts at baseline, on cycle 4 day 1, and on cycle 7 day 1. The samples were drawn from a first-in-human, open-label, multicenter phase I dose-escalation trial of ivuxolimab. Adults with locally advanced or metastatic melanoma, renal cell, hepatocellular, or head and neck squamous cell carcinoma were enrolled in the trial. Before TCR sequencing, CD4+ T cells and CD8+ T cells from peripheral blood were sorted into separate populations. To sequence the TCRbeta CDR3 region, genomic DNA was isolated from the sorted cells. The immunoSEQ Assay was used for sequencing of TCRbeta CDR3 regions. The clones in this table, taken by TCRdb from immuneACCESS, are in-frame only. Not every clone is retained; where verified, under half of the shortfall comes from an unresolved V gene, and the cause of the rest is unknown. This sample has 40,000 or so clones in its table, and approximately 90% of those were observed once. The ten largest clones capture about a third of the sample.

As regards this clone: Its antigen is not yet known. No much larger clone exists at a distance of one base, and base qualities are not known.

Here the sequenced sample was CD4+ or CD8+ T cells sorted from blood, taken in a trial of the OX40 agonist ivuxolimab. The TCR originated in an adult with an advanced solid tumor such as melanoma, head and neck, liver or kidney cancer.

The CDR3 reads CASSSYRGRDTEAFF. The DNA sequence follows: TGTGCCAGCAGCTCCTACAGGGGTCGGGACACTGAAGCTTTCTTT. The rearranged segments are TRBV7-9 and TRBJ1-1; the junction holds 7 bases that match TRBD1. The germline V gene encodes CDR1 SEHNR and CDR2 FQNEAQ (reference sequence). From V the trimming removes 4 bases and from J it removes 3 bases, while the gene matches leave 8 bases of the junction unaccounted for. Including cysteine and phenylalanine, the CDR3 has 15 amino acids. Only the CDR3 part of the read is kept: 45 bases, read in frame from the first base.